The clone carrying this T cell receptor beta chain was recorded once. The antigen remains unidentified. The CDR3 spans 14 residues. Germline V gene sequence: CDR1 MNHNS, CDR2 SASEGT. V gave up 5 bases and J gave up 4 bases; unmatched junction bases: 4. This entry comes from a study of regulatory T cells in long-lasting Graves disease. Overall study: Newly diagnosed Graves' patients had taken antithyroid drugs under 3 months.

The sample's time point: newly diagnosed GD, antithyroid drugs for less than 3 months. The TCR library was made from RNA that had been extracted from PBMCs in TRIzol. Study-wide results and limits: Reduced TCR diversity was observed in persistent Graves' patients versus newly diagnosed patients.

Both iRepertoire HTBI primers and Arm-PCR of CDR3 regions were used to build the TCR beta libraries. Each CDR3 protein is one row after TCRdb ran MiXCR on the multiplex PCR reads. Seen here are about 440,000 distinct CDR3 sequences, about a sixth observed once, and the top ten hold about 10%. These data were also reused for a study on T cells in Graves' hyperthyroidism and ophthalmopathy.

This TCR was recovered from a woman in her 30s with Graves disease. The chain joins TRBV6-1 to TRBJ2-7; 11 positions agree with TRBD2. The sample consisted of peripheral blood mononuclear cells (PBMCs), taken at new diagnosis, from a patient treated with antithyroid drugs. CDR3 region: CASSQTSGMYEQYF. The CDR3 DNA reads as TGTGCCAGCAGTCAGACTAGCGGGATGTACGAGCAGTACTTC.